The 19 T cell receptor beta chains below all came from one sample that was sequenced in a study of Graves' ophthalmopathy and Graves' hyperthyroidism. The sequenced template was RNA, covering the TCR beta CDR3 region. HTBI primers were employed in first-round RT-PCR, then a second-round multiplex PCR followed. In TCRdb, the multiplex PCR reads were re-called with MiXCR into one record per CDR3 protein. Of under 350,000 distinct CDR3 sequences in the sample, 15% to 20% were seen once. Sequencing was performed on peripheral blood. Source of these receptors: an adult man with Graves' ophthalmopathy.

This clonotype was counted ten times or more. The chain is built from TRBV6-5 and TRBJ2-7; 8 bases fit TRBD2. The CDR3 sequence is 14 residues long. CDR1 and CDR2 from the germline V gene are MNHEY and SVGAGI. V shed 5 bases and J 3 bases; nucleotides not matched to a gene: 6. Here the CDR3 reads CASSTIGGDYEQYF. CDR3 in DNA: TGTGCCAGCAGTACGATCGGGGGGGACTACGAGCAGTACTTC.

This clonotype has ten or more counts. The chain carries TRBV6-1 and TRBJ2-5, with a tentative D call TRBD2 (6 bases). This CDR3 has 14 amino acids. Germline CDR1 MNHNS, CDR2 SASEGT. V lost 3 bases and J lost 3, with 11 bases in between. Here the CDR3 DNA reads TGTGCCAGCAGTGACGGGGGTGGGGAAGAGACCCAGTACTTC. This encodes CASSDGGGEETQYF.

In this sample, this clonotype turned up many times. This chain uses TRBV11-1 with TRBJ2-6, with D uncertain. Germline assignment: CDR1 SGHAT and CDR2 FQDESV (reference sequence). CDR3 length: 12 residues. V gave up 8 bases and J gave up 1 base, with 3 bases separating them. The CDR3 DNA follows: TGTGCCAGCGGGTCTGGGGCCAACGTCCTGACTTTC. It codes for CASGSGANVLTF.

This clonotype was seen a few times. At one of its ends the junction is not consistent with the germline gene, which may arise from a read error. The chain combines TRBV11-2 with TRBJ2-3, with 7 bases lining up with TRBD2. The CDR3 is 17 residues long. Germline V lookup: CDR1 SGHAT, CDR2 FQNNGV. This CDR3 is CASTLQWGGISIDTQYF. Here the CDR3 DNA reads TGTGCCAGCACCCTTCAGTGGGGGGGGATTAGCATAGATACGCAGTATTTT. The entire variable domain, with the rest obtained from reference TRBV11-2 and TRBJ2-3, is as follows: EAGVAQSPRYKIIEKRQSVAFWCNPISGHATLYWYQQILGQGPKLLIQFQNNGVVDDSQLPKDRFSAERLKGVDSTLKIQPAKLEDSAVYLCASTLQWGGISIDTQYFGPGTRLTVL.

The chain uses TRBV6-2 or TRBV6-3 and TRBJ2-7; 8 bases match TRBD1. V was pared by 8 bases and J by 3 bases, with 9 bases of the junction left unmatched. The CDR3 has 14 amino acids. Germline CDR1 and CDR2: MNHEY and SVGEGT. CDR3 in DNA: TGTGCCAGCGGACAGGGCGTAAGTCGCTACGAGCAGTACTTC. As protein: CASGQGVSRYEQYF.

At least ten counts were recorded for this clonotype. The chain carries TRBV10-3 and TRBJ1-3; D gene ambiguous. Deletions cut 2 bases from V and 0 bases from J, with 5 bases between. In germline, CDR1 is ENHRY, CDR2 SYGVKD. This CDR3 contains 14 residues. In nucleotides, the CDR3 is TGTGCCATCAGTGAGCTATCCTCTGGAAACACCATATATTTT. This codes for CAISELSSGNTIYF.

The rearrangement uses TRBV12-3 or TRBV12-4 and TRBJ1-5; D might be TRBD1 (5 bases). Deletions cut 2 bases from V and 11 bases from J, with 10 bases between. This CDR3 is 12 amino acids long. The CDR3 loop reads CASSLPLGAQHF. The CDR3 nucleotides are TGTGCCAGCAGTTTACCCCTAGGGGCCCAGCATTTT.

Only one count was recorded for this clonotype. The rearrangement uses TRBV27 and TRBJ1-2, with TRBD1 as a possible D gene (6 bases). Deletions cut 5 bases from V and 8 bases from J, with 15 bases between. This CDR3 is built from 13 residues. The germline gives CDR1 MNHEY, CDR2 SMNVEV (reference sequence). Written as DNA, the CDR3 is TGTGCCAGCAGTCCACTCTCCGGGGGCGGCTACACCTTC. Protein: CASSPLSGGGYTF.

This clonotype was observed many times. J is TRBJ1-2 and V is TRBV11-2; no clear D gene. The CDR3 length is 12 residues. CDR1 and CDR2 (germline): SGHAT, FQNNGV. The V gene lost 3 bases and the J gene lost 10 bases, with 12 bases spanning the gap. The DNA for the CDR3 is TGTGCCAGCAGCTTTGGGGAGTGGCCCTACACCTTC. This encodes CASSFGEWPYTF.

In its sample, this clonotype was seen many times. The V and J genes are TRBV4-1 and TRBJ1-1; D is ambiguous. This CDR3 has 16 residues. V lost 4 bases, J lost 0 bases, and 15 bases lay in between. Germline V gene sequence: CDR1 MGHRA, CDR2 YSYEKL. The CDR3 coding sequence is TGCGCCAGCAGCCCAGACCCGGCGCGAATGAACACTGAAGCTTTCTTT. Amino acid sequence: CASSPDPARMNTEAFF.

This clonotype turned up a few times. The junction differs from germline at one of its ends, possibly a read error. The chain recombines TRBV6-5 with TRBJ2-7; TRBD2 aligns across 9 bases. CDR3 length equals 12 residues. Germline V gene data show CDR1 as MNHEY and CDR2 as SVGAGI. The CDR3, as DNA: TGTGCCAGCAGTTATCTAGCGGGACCCCTGAGGTTC. As protein: CASSYLAGPLRF.

The gene calls are TRBV6-2 or TRBV6-3 and TRBJ2-5; D remains ambiguous. Trimming pared 2 bases from V and 7 bases from J, leaving 8 bases between. This CDR3 has 12 amino acids. Germline loops: CDR1 MNHEY, CDR2 SVGEGT. Here the CDR3 reads CASSYGEATQYF. CDR3 DNA: TGTGCCAGCAGTTACGGCGAGGCGACCCAGTACTTC.

In its sample, this clonotype was seen many times. The genes are TRBV5-1 and TRBJ2-5, with 10 bases aligning to TRBD1. The CDR3 has 14 amino acids. Germline CDR1 reads SGHRS; CDR2 reads YFSETQ. V lost 3 bases to trimming and J lost 1 base; unmatched junction nucleotides: 0. The CDR3 DNA follows: TGCGCCAGCAGCTGGACAGGGGGCCAAGAGACCCAGTACTTC. Protein sequence: CASSWTGGQETQYF.

This clonotype was picked up many times. The V and J genes are TRBV20-1 and TRBJ2-5; the match to TRBD2 covers 9 bases. The CDR3 runs to 16 residues. CDR1 and CDR2 (germline): DFQATT, SNEGSKA (reference sequence). The V and J ends lost 5 bases and 7 bases, in that order; junction bases with no gene match: 17. The CDR3 DNA reads as TGCAGTGCTGCCGTCCCCCGGGCGGGAGGGCTTGGGACCCAGTACTTC. This sequence encodes CSAAVPRAGGLGTQYF.

This clonotype was found many times. The V gene is TRBV5-1, the J gene TRBJ2-7, with TRBD1 matching 9 bases. The CDR3 sequence is 16 residues long. V gave up 4 bases and J gave up 1 base; unmatched junction bases: 9. Germline-derived CDR1 and CDR2 are SGHRS and YFSETQ. The CDR3 protein is CASSPITGGESYEQYF. CDR3 nucleotides: TGCGCCAGCAGCCCAATTACAGGGGGCGAATCCTACGAGCAGTACTTC.

There are many counts of this clonotype. The genes are TRBV12-3 or TRBV12-4 and TRBJ2-5, with no clear D. V shed 4 bases and J shed 5 bases, with 11 bases lying between them. This CDR3 has 13 amino acids. The CDR3 sequence: CASSYLFRETQYF. In DNA form, the CDR3 reads TGTGCCAGCAGTTACTTATTCAGGGAGACCCAGTACTTC.

As for this clonotype: Possible read error: a much larger clone is one base away. V gene TRBV20-1 combines with J gene TRBJ2-7, with D perhaps TRBD2 (7 bases). Germline V gene lookup returns CDR1 DFQATT and CDR2 SNEGSKA (reference sequence). V dropped 4 bases and J dropped 5 bases, with 21 bases sitting between them. The CDR3 consists of 15 residues. This CDR3 is CSAKGGGPVGHEQYF. The CDR3 DNA is TGCAGTGCTAAGGGGGGGGGGCCGGTTGGCCACGAGCAGTACTTC.

This clonotype was seen many times. J is TRBJ1-5 and V is TRBV20-1; D ambiguous. V was cut by 6 bases and J by 0 bases, with 12 bases left in between. Germline CDR1 and CDR2: DFQATT and SNEGSKA (reference sequence). The CDR3 runs 14 residues. The CDR3 spells CSARDIYSNQPQHF. CDR3 in DNA: TGCAGTGCAAGGGATATCTATAGCAATCAGCCCCAGCATTTT.

This clonotype was counted ten times or more. The V gene is TRBV6-2 or TRBV6-3, the J gene TRBJ2-2; D is possibly TRBD1 (5 bases). The CDR3 has 18 amino acids. Deletions cut 0 bases from V and 0 bases from J, with 14 bases between. Germline V gene sequence: CDR1 MNHEY, CDR2 SVGEGT. CDR3 nucleotide sequence: TGTGCCAGCAGTTACTCGTCAAAGAGACAGACGAACACCGGGGAGCTGTTTTTT. This translates into CASSYSSKRQTNTGELFF.